The rows below give T cell receptor beta chains drawn from one sample of a study of esophageal squamous cell carcinoma under preoperative chemotherapy. Each CDR3 protein gets one entry after TCRdb re-called the PCR reads with MiXCR. The table lists 10,000 to 15,000 distinct CDR3 sequences, around 50% of them singletons, with around 17% in the top ten. This sample was taken from a patient given preoperative chemotherapy. These receptors all stem from a human donor with esophageal squamous cell carcinoma. The donor label of this sample is uncertain. The CDR3 runs from the conserved cysteine through the conserved F or W. Each record gives: CDR3 length, V gene, J gene, clone size, D gene, CDR3 protein, CDR3 DNA. D genes are given only for firm matches. Where a row states a size, it is once, few, many or the class of an expanded clone; other rows omit it.

>17|TRBV11-2|TRBJ2-1|.|TRBD1
CASSLGWDRDSYNEQFF
TGTGCCAGCAGCTTAGGGTGGGACAGAGATAGCTACAATGAGCAGTTCTTC
>14|TRBV6-1|TRBJ2-1|medium-sized|.
CASIPPGGGNEQFF
TGTGCCAGCATCCCCCCAGGGGGGGGCAATGAGCAGTTCTTC
>16|TRBV27|TRBJ2-3|once|.
CASRVGGRQAKDIQYF
TGTGCGAGCCGCGTAGGGGGGCGGCAGGCCAAAGACATTCAGTATTTC
>14|TRBV6-1|TRBJ2-7|.|.
CAGSGGGGTDTQYF
TGTGCGGGCAGTGGGGGCGGAGGCACAGATACGCAGTACTTC
>14|TRBV7-2|TRBJ2-1|.|TRBD1
CASSLMDRAYEQFF
TGTGCCAGCAGCTTAATGGACAGGGCCTACGAGCAGTTCTTC
>15|TRBV10-3|TRBJ2-1|many|TRBD2
CAISTSGRSRNEQFF
TGTGCCATTTCGACTAGCGGGAGATCAAGAAATGAGCAGTTCTTC
>15|TRBV6-1|TRBJ2-7|.|TRBD1
CASSEGDRASYEQYF
TGTGCCAGCAGTGAAGGGGACAGGGCGTCCTACGAGCAGTACTTC
>13|TRBV7-2|TRBJ2-3|.|.
CASSLFAVDTQYF
TGTGCCAGCAGCTTATTTGCCGTGGATACGCAGTATTTT
>14|TRBV6-1|TRBJ2-3|.|.
CASSEGQGPDTQYF
TGTGCCAGCAGTGAAGGGCAGGGCCCAGATACGCAGTATTTT
>14|TRBV10-3|TRBJ2-3|few|.
CAGLQAVSTDTQYF
TGTGCGGGCCTCCAGGCTGTGAGCACAGATACGCAGTATTTT
>17|TRBV10-1|TRBJ2-1|medium-sized|.
CASSETLKDRAYNEQFF
TGCGCCAGCAGTGAGACCCTGAAGGACAGAGCCTACAATGAGCAGTTCTTC
>16|TRBV7-2|TRBJ2-4|medium-sized|TRBD1
CASSRGHRGNGDIQYF
TGTGCCAGCAGCCGAGGGCACAGGGGAAATGGAGACATTCAGTACTTC
>15|TRBV6-1|TRBJ2-1|many|TRBD1
CASSHGTGAYETQFF
TGTGCCAGCAGCCATGGGACAGGGGCCTACGAGACCCAGTTCTTC
>14|TRBV7-2|TRBJ2-1|.|TRBD1
CASSLGGQGSEQFF
TGTGCCAGCAGCTTAGGGGGACAGGGGAGTGAGCAGTTCTTC
>13|TRBV6-1|TRBJ2-3|medium-sized|.
CASSEGPRDTQYF
TGTGCCAGCAGTGAAGGGCCCCGAGATACGCAGTATTTT
>15|TRBV10-3|TRBJ2-5|.|.
CAGGPGGGGAETQYF
TGTGCCGGGGGTCCCGGGGGAGGGGGGGCAGAGACGCAGTATTTC
>12|TRBV7-2|TRBJ2-3|.|.
CASSLNLDTQYF
TGTGCCAGCAGCTTAAACCTAGATACGCAGTATTTT
>13|TRBV6-1|TRBJ2-3|.|.
CASSVEGTDTQYF
TGTGCCAGCAGTGTTGAGGGGACAGATACGCAGTATTTT
>16|TRBV7-2|TRBJ2-5|.|TRBD2
CASRGRGGRDQETQYF
TGTGCCAGCAGGGGGCGGGGGGGCCGTGACCAAGAGACCCAGTACTTC
>14|TRBV7-8|TRBJ2-7|few|.
CASSPTVGIFEQYF
TGTGCCAGCAGCCCTACCGTCGGGATTTTTGAGCAGTACTTC
>14|TRBV7-2|TRBJ2-5|.|.
CASSYKATQETQYF
TGTGCCAGCAGCTACAAAGCGACCCAAGAGACCCAGTACTTC
>14|TRBV6-1|TRBJ1-2|few|.
CASSEDRVNYGYTF
TGTGCCAGCAGTGAAGACAGGGTTAACTATGGCTACACCTTC
>16|TRBV6-5|TRBJ2-7|many|.
CASSYALPISSYEQYF
TGTGCCAGCAGTTACGCCCTACCTATAAGCTCCTACGAGCAGTACTTC
>16|TRBV6-1|TRBJ2-3|.|.
CASGEFGGSDKETQYF
TGTGCCAGCGGGGAATTTGGGGGAAGCGACAAAGAGACCCAGTATTTC
>14|TRBV6-5|TRBJ1-4|medium-sized|.
CASRGTATNEKLFF
TGTGCCAGCAGAGGGACTGCAACTAATGAAAAACTGTTTTTT
>18|TRBV7-2|TRBJ2-7|.|TRBD2
CASSHPGGGGGDPETQYF
TGTGCCAGCAGCCATCCGGGGGGGGGGGGCGGTGACCCAGAGACGCAGTACTTC
>14|TRBV27|TRBJ1-1|.|.
CASSLAGWATEAFF
TGTGCCAGCAGTTTAGCAGGGTGGGCGACTGAAGCTTTCTTT
>17|TRBV6-5|TRBJ2-1|.|TRBD2
CASSYPREGHSYNEQFF
TGTGCCAGCAGTTACCCGAGGGAGGGCCATTCCTACAATGAGCAGTTCTTC
>15|TRBV6-1|TRBJ2-1|few|.
CASSEVVGGSNIQFF
TGTGCCAGCAGTGAAGTTGTGGGGGGATCAAACATTCAGTTCTTC
>15|TRBV6-1|TRBJ2-2|.|TRBD1
CASSLGQASTGALYF
TGTGCCAGCAGCCTCGGACAGGCGAGCACCGGTGCGCTGTATTTT
>16|TRBV6-1|TRBJ2-1|many|TRBD2
CASSEGVAGDLCEQFF
TGTGCCAGCAGTGAAGGAGTAGCGGGAGATCTATGTGAGCAGTTCTTC
>15|TRBV11-3|TRBJ2-2|medium-sized|.
CASSSGAVNTGELFF
TGTGCCAGCAGCTCGGGGGCTGTGAACACCGGGGAGCTGTTTTTT
>13|TRBV6-5|TRBJ2-3|medium-sized|.
CASSFGGTDTQYF
TGTGCCAGCAGTTTCGGGGGAACAGATACGCAGTATTTT
>14|TRBV6-1|TRBJ2-3|.|.
CASRGKRPTDIQYF
TGTGCCAGCAGGGGGAAGAGGCCCACAGATATTCAGTATTTT
>14|TRBV7-6|TRBJ2-1|.|.
CASSLDQSSYEQFF
TGTGCCAGCAGCTTGGATCAGAGTAGCTACGAGCAGTTCTTC
>13|TRBV6-4|TRBJ2-1|.|.
CASSESQGGEQFF
TGTGCCAGCAGTGAGTCACAGGGCGGTGAGCAGTTCTTC
>13|TRBV6-1|TRBJ2-1|few|.
CASSVSESYEQFF
TGTGCCAGCAGTGTATCGGAATCCTACGAGCAGTTCTTC
>16|TRBV10-2|TRBJ2-2|.|TRBD1
CASVDRDHSGTGELFF
TGCGCCAGCGTCGACAGGGACCATTCGGGCACCGGGGAGCTGTTTTTT
>14|TRBV6-1|TRBJ2-3|.|TRBD2
CASSGRARPDTQYF
TGTGCCAGCAGCGGGAGGGCCCGCCCCGATACGCAGTATTTT
>14|TRBV6-5|TRBJ1-1|.|.
CASSYQRAGTEAFF
TGTGCCAGCAGTTACCAAAGGGCGGGAACTGAAGCTTTCTTT
>18|TRBV6-6|TRBJ1-1|medium-sized|TRBD1
CASARGRGLVDVPTEAFF
TGTGCCAGCGCCCGGGGTAGGGGGCTCGTGGATGTGCCCACTGAAGCTTTCTTT
>15|TRBV10-3|TRBJ2-7|many|TRBD2
CATTHSGRTTGEQYF
TGTGCCACCACCCATAGCGGGAGGACGACGGGCGAGCAGTACTTC
>16|TRBV7-2|TRBJ2-2|.|TRBD2
CASSKGLALNTGELFF
TGTGCCAGCAGCAAAGGACTAGCGCTCAACACCGGGGAGCTGTTTTTT
>12|TRBV12-3/TRBV12-4|TRBJ2-1|few|.
CASSQTGDWLYF
TGTGCCAGCAGTCAAACGGGTGATTGGCTGTACTTC
>17|TRBV6-1|TRBJ2-5|medium-sized|.
CASRRVPLGSTGETQYF
TGTGCCAGCAGGCGCGTTCCCTTGGGCAGTACAGGAGAGACCCAGTACTTC
>15|TRBV6-1|TRBJ2-1|.|TRBD1
CASSAYGTGSYEQFF
TGTGCCAGCAGTGCTTACGGGACAGGGTCATACGAGCAGTTCTTC
>15|TRBV27|TRBJ2-7|.|TRBD2
CASSLQTSGRYEQYF
TGTGCCAGCAGTTTACAGACTAGCGGGCGGTACGAGCAGTACTTC
>15|TRBV6-1|TRBJ1-2|few|TRBD1
CASSRGTGYNYGYTF
TGTGCCAGCAGCCGTGGGACAGGGTACAACTATGGCTACACCTTC
>15|TRBV6-1|TRBJ2-3|medium-sized|.
CASSEALDSTDTQYF
TGTGCCAGCAGTGAAGCGTTGGACAGCACAGATACGCAGTATTTT
>12|TRBV6-1|TRBJ2-1|.|TRBD2
CASPGLAHEQFF
TGTGCCAGCCCGGGACTAGCGCACGAGCAGTTCTTC
>16|TRBV11-2|TRBJ2-1|.|TRBD2
CASSLAGLAGVGEQFF
TGTGCCAGCAGCTTAGCCGGACTAGCGGGAGTTGGAGAGCAGTTCTTC
>14|TRBV6-5|TRBJ2-2|.|.
CASSYHTGPGELFF
TGTGCCAGCAGTTACCACACGGGTCCCGGGGAGCTGTTTTTT
>12|TRBV6-1|TRBJ1-4|few|.
CASSNPGEKLFF
TGTGCCAGCAGCAATCCAGGGGAAAAACTGTTTTTT
>13|TRBV7-2|TRBJ2-5|.|TRBD1
CASSLIQGETQYF
TGTGCCAGCAGCTTAATACAGGGGGAGACCCAGTACTTC
>16|TRBV12-3/TRBV12-4|TRBJ2-1|medium-sized|TRBD2
CASSLGTSGYYNEQFF
TGTGCCAGCAGTTTAGGGACTAGCGGGTATTACAATGAGCAGTTCTTC